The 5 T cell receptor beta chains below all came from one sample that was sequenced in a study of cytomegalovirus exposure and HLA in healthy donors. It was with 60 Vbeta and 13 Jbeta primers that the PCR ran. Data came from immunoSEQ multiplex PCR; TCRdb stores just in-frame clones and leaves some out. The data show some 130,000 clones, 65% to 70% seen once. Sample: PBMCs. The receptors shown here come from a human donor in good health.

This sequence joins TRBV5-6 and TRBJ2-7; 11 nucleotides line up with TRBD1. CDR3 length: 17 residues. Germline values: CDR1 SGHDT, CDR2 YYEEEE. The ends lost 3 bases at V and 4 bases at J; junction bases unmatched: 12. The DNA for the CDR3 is TGTGCCAGCAGCTCAGGGACAGGGGGAGGGGTAAGGTACGAGCAGTACTTC. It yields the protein CASSSGTGGGVRYEQYF.

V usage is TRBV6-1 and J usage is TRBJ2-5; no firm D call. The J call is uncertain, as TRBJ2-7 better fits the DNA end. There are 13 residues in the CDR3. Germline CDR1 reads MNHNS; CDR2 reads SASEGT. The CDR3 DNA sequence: TGTGCCAGCAGTGTTTTTGTATCCTACGAGCAGTACTTC. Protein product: CASSVFVSYEQYF.

The DNA for the CDR3 is TGTGCCAGCAGTTACTCGTCTAGCGGTAACAATGAGCAGTTCTTC. Its translation: CASSYSSSGNNEQFF. The chain uses TRBV6-6 and TRBJ2-1; 7 positions match TRBD2. The CDR3 runs to 15 residues. Germline V gene sequence: CDR1 MNHNY, CDR2 SVGAGI (reference sequence). The J segment lost 5 bases and the V segment lost 0 bases, leaving 4 bases of the junction unmatched.

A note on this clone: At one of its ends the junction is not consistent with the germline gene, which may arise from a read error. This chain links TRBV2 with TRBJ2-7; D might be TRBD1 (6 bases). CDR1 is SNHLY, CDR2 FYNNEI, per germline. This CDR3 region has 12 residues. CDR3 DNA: TGTGCCAGCAGTGAAGCGCCCCGGACAGTAGGCTTC. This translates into CASSEAPRTVGF.

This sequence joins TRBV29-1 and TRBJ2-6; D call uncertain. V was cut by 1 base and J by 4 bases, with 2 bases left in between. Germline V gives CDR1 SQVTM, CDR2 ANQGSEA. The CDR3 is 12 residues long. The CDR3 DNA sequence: TGCAGCGTTGAAGCGGGGGCCAACGTCCTGACTTTC. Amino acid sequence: CSVEAGANVLTF.